These 6 T cell receptor beta chains were all obtained from the same sample, sequenced in a study of CXCR3-negative and CXCR3-positive naive CD8 T cells (dated by TCRdb to the late 2010s). Here is what the overall study found, with its caveats: Compared with CXCR3-negative naive cells, CXCR3-positive naive cells had TRB CDR3s with higher hydrophobicity (lower Kidera factor 4), lower energy, and higher strength and volume indices.

Sequenced using a NextSeq 550. The Human TCR Profiling Kit (MiLaboratory) was used to make UMI-labeled 5' RACE TRB cDNA libraries. TCRdb reprocessed the reads, so every CDR3 protein sequence counts as one entry and DNA is not shown. The sample has some 68,000 distinct CDR3 sequences on record. The top ten clones comprise 4.8% of the sample. These receptors are not linked to any known antigen. The sequenced sample was naive CXCR3+ CD8+ T cells from blood. The cell subset or site tag for this specimen amounts to: CD45RO-CCR7+CD27+CD95- naive CD8+ T cells expressing CXCR3 (TNR3+). All receptors come from a human donor in good health. Some clones in this sample may be carry-over from other donors' samples.

The chain is built from TRBV4-3 and TRBJ2-3; TCRdb picks TRBD2, but there is no DNA to check that call. Per germline, CDR1 LGHNA and CDR2 YSLEER. The CDR3 sequence is 16 residues long. The CDR3 sequence: CASSQDGTSMSDTQYF.

This CDR3 reads CASSLGQGPREQYF. The chain recombines TRBV7-8 with TRBJ2-7; TCRdb names TRBD1, which stays unverified in the absence of DNA. Germline CDR1 and CDR2: SGHVS and FQNEAQ. This CDR3 is 14 amino acids long.

This sequence joins TRBV29-1 and TRBJ2-3. The CDR3 totals 13 residues. The V gene's germline CDR1 is SQVTM and CDR2 ANQGSEA. The CDR3 here is CSVYYATADTQYF.

This sequence joins TRBV27 and TRBJ2-1; TCRdb outputs TRBD2, but without DNA this stays unchecked. The CDR3 totals 13 residues. Germline-derived CDR1 and CDR2 are MNHEY and SMNVEV (reference sequence). The CDR3 sequence: CASSPRGYNEQFF.

This chain joins TRBV29-1 and TRBJ2-1; the D gene TCRdb calls, TRBD2, cannot be checked with no DNA. Germline CDR1 and CDR2: SQVTM and ANQGSEA. CDR3 length: 14 residues. The CDR3 is CSVGVRAGDNEQFF.

This chain uses TRBV28 with TRBJ2-5. Germline CDR1 reads MDHEN; CDR2 reads SYDVKM. The CDR3 has 15 amino acids. The CDR3 here is CASSLGTFKKETQYF. Together with reference TRBV28 and TRBJ2-5, the CDR3 gives the full variable domain: DVKVTQSSRYLVKRTGEKVFLECVQDMDHENMFWYRQDPGLGLRLIYFSYDVKMKEKGDIPEGYSVSREKKERFSLILESASTNQTSMYLCASSLGTFKKETQYFGPGTRLLVL.